This is a list of T cell receptor beta chains from one sample in a study of blood T cell repertoires in COVID-19. Data came from immunoSEQ multiplex PCR; TCRdb stores just in-frame clones and leaves some out. The data contain about 200,000 clones, about 84% of them singletons. Sequencing used PBMCs or T cells enriched from blood (not recorded which). The source of these receptors is a middle-aged woman with acute COVID-19. CDR3s include the opening cysteine and the closing phenylalanine or tryptophan. Each record gives: clone size, J gene, V gene, CDR3 length, CDR3 protein. Clone size is shown for a subset of rows, as once, few, many or a class of expanded clone.

.	TRBJ2-4	TRBV11-2	14	CASRASGGLDIQYF
.	TRBJ2-7	TRBV29-1	14	CSVEEVGGRYEQYF
.	TRBJ2-1	TRBV6-2/TRBV6-3	18	CASSLRPTSGSSYNEQFF
.	TRBJ2-6	TRBV19	15	CASSPDGTGANVLTF
.	TRBJ2-1	TRBV3-1/TRBV3-2	17	CASSQDNGQLGANEQFF
.	TRBJ1-4	TRBV3-1/TRBV3-2	12	CASSQTDEKLFF
.	TRBJ2-2	TRBV11-3	17	CASSSTRGLAGTGELFF
.	TRBJ2-2	TRBV11-2	19	CASSLAGASGRTNTGELFF
.	TRBJ1-2	TRBV2	15	CASSGGQGDNYGYTF
.	TRBJ2-3	TRBV2	15	CASSVTSGITDTQYF
once	TRBJ2-3	TRBV4-3	17	CASSHWGVGTRSDTQYF
.	TRBJ2-7	TRBV19	15	CASSVSGRAPYEQYF
.	TRBJ2-7	TRBV5-1	16	CASSLRISTGGNEQYF
.	TRBJ1-6	TRBV30	14	CAWLSDSQNSPLHF
.	TRBJ2-1	TRBV12-3/TRBV12-4	13	CASSFRGTNEQFF
few	TRBJ1-4	TRBV11-2	15	CASSQNRGAYEKLFF
once	TRBJ1-6	TRBV27	14	CASSLDSDGSPLHF
.	TRBJ1-5	TRBV29-1	14	CSVDAGGLDQPQHF
.	TRBJ2-1	TRBV6-1	17	CASSEWFPRTGRNEQFF
.	TRBJ1-5	TRBV19	15	CASSQSQVRNQPQHF
.	TRBJ1-2	TRBV7-3	13	CASSLGGTDGYTF
.	TRBJ2-7	TRBV29-1	18	CSVEESSGGSRRAREQYF
few	TRBJ1-1	TRBV24-1	13	CATSEGGQNEAFF
once	TRBJ2-5	TRBV12-3/TRBV12-4	13	CASTTQESETQYF
.	TRBJ1-5	TRBV28	13	CASLTGIRQPQHF
.	TRBJ1-1	TRBV6-5	14	CASSRDRGDTEAFF
.	TRBJ2-3	TRBV10-3	16	CAISDLGRGGTDTQYF
.	TRBJ1-2	TRBV18	14	CASAPDRDIAGYTF
few	TRBJ1-1	TRBV7-9	16	CASSLHNRGARTEAFF
.	TRBJ2-4	TRBV24-1	11	CATSDLGGTYF
.	TRBJ2-7	TRBV28	15	CASKLQGARSDEQYF
.	TRBJ2-3	TRBV29-1	16	CSVEAQGIRYTDTQYF
few	TRBJ2-1	TRBV5-1	15	CASSLSAGGVNEQFF
.	TRBJ2-7	TRBV3-1/TRBV3-2	15	CASTPSSGRAYEQYF
.	TRBJ1-5	TRBV15	15	CATKNEWGGNQPQHF
.	TRBJ2-1	TRBV19	12	CASSIGVNEQFF
.	TRBJ2-5	TRBV24-1	16	CATSDPQGSELGTQYF
.	TRBJ1-1	TRBV11-2	15	CASSFLYRGKTEAFF
.	TRBJ1-2	TRBV5-4	13	CASSSDSSDGYTF
.	TRBJ1-1	TRBV2	13	CASSELGGTEAFF
.	TRBJ1-1	TRBV5-1	17	CASSLVIGGQGNTEAFF
.	TRBJ2-5	TRBV5-6	14	CASSGGTDQETQYF
.	TRBJ2-1	TRBV11-3	15	CASSGAGGMSNEQFF
.	TRBJ1-1	TRBV7-7	14	CLLDGGLTNTEAFF
.	TRBJ1-2	TRBV2	15	CASSAPGQLSYGYTF
.	TRBJ2-3	TRBV30	13	CAWRDRGTDTQYF
.	TRBJ2-7	TRBV6-5	15	CASSYSRLATYEQYF